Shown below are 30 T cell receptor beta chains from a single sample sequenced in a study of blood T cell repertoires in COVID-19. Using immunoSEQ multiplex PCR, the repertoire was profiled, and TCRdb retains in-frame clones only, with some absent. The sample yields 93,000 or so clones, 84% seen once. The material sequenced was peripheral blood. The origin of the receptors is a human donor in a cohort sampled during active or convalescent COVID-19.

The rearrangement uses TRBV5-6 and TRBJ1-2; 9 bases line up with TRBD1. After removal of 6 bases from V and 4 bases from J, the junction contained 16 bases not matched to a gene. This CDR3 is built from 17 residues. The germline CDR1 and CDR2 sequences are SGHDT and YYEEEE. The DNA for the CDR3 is TGTGCCAGCAACTCAGTAACCAGGACAGGGGATCCCTATGGCTACACCTTC. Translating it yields CASNSVTRTGDPYGYTF. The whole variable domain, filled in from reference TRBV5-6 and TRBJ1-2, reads DAGVTQSPTHLIKTRGQQVTLRCSPKSGHDTVSWYQQALGQGPQFIFQYYEEEERQRGNFPDRFSGHQFPNYSSELNVNALLLGDSALYLCASNSVTRTGDPYGYTFGSGTRLTVV.

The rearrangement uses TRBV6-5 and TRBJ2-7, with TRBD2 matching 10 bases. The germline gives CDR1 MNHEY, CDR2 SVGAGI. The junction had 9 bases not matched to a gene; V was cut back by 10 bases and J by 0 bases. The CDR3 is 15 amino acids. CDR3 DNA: TGTGCCACCGGGGGTCTAGCGGGGGTCTCCTACGAGCAGTACTTC. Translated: CATGGLAGVSYEQYF.

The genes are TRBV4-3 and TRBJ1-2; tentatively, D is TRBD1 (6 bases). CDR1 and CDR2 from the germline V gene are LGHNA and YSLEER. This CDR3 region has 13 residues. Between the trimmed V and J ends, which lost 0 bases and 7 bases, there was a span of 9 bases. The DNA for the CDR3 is TGCGCCAGCAGCCAAGAAAGGGGGTTTGGCTACACCTTC. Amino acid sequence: CASSQERGFGYTF.

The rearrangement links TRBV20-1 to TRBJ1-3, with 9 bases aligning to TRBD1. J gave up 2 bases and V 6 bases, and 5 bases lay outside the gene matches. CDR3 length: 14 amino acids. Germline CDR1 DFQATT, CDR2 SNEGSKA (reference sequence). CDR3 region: CSASTGGPGNTIYF. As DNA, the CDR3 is TGCAGTGCAAGTACAGGGGGCCCTGGAAACACCATATATTTT.

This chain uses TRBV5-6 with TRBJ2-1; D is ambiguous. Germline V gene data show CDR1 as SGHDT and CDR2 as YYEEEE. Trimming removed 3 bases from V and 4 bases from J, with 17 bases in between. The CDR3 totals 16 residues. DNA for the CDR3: TGTGCCAGCAGCTCCCCCACAGTTGGGTGGTACAATGAGCAGTTCTTC. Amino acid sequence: CASSSPTVGWYNEQFF.

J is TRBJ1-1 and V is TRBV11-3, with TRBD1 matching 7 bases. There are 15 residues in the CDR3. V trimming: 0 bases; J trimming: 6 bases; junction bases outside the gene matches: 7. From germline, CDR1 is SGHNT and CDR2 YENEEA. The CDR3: CASSLDHRGFSEAFF. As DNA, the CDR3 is TGTGCCAGCAGCTTAGACCACAGGGGATTCTCTGAAGCTTTCTTT.

The CDR3 sequence: CASSLVRGGSETQYF. DNA for the CDR3: TGCGCCAGCAGCTTGGTGCGGGGGGGCTCCGAGACCCAGTACTTC. V gene TRBV5-1 combines with J gene TRBJ2-5, with 9 bases lining up with TRBD2. The CDR3 has 15 residues. Germline V gene sequence: CDR1 SGHRS, CDR2 YFSETQ. V was pared by 0 bases and J by 5 bases, with 5 bases of the junction left unmatched.

CDR3 in amino acids: CASSRQGGTNYGYTF. In nucleotides, the CDR3 is TGTGCCAGCAGCCGGCAGGGCGGAACTAACTATGGCTACACCTTC. V is TRBV6-5 and J is TRBJ1-2; possible D gene TRBD1, 5 bases. The V gene lost 6 bases and the J gene lost 0 bases, with 14 bases spanning the gap. Germline CDR1 reads MNHEY; CDR2 reads SVGAGI. The CDR3 length is 15 residues.

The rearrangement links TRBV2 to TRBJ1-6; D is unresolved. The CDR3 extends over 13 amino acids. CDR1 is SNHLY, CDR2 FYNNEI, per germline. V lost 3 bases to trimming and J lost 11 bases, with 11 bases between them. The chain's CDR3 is CASSDRAGTPLHF. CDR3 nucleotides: TGTGCCAGCAGTGACCGTGCCGGGACACCCCTCCACTTT.

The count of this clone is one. The CDR3 loop reads CASSLAGFNEKLFF. CDR3 in DNA: TGTGCCAGCAGCTTAGCGGGGTTCAATGAAAAACTGTTTTTT. The V and J genes are TRBV11-3 and TRBJ1-4; D gene ambiguous. The CDR3 is 14 residues long. In germline, CDR1 is SGHNT, CDR2 YENEEA. The V end lost 1 base, the J end lost 5 bases, and 8 bases lay between the germline ends.

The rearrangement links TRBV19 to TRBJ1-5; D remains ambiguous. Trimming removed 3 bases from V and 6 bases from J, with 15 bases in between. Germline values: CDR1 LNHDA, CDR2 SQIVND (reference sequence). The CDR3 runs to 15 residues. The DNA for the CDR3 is TGTGCCAGTAGTATTAGCCCTACTGAGGGTCAGCCCCAGCATTTT. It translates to CASSISPTEGQPQHF.

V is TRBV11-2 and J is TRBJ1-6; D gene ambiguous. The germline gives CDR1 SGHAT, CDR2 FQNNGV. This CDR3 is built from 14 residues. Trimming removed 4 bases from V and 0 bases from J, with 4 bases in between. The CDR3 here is CASSWSSYNSPLHF. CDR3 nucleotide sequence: TGTGCCAGCAGCTGGAGCTCCTATAATTCACCCCTCCACTTT. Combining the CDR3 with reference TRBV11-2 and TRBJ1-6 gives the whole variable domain EAGVAQSPRYKIIEKRQSVAFWCNPISGHATLYWYQQILGQGPKLLIQFQNNGVVDDSQLPKDRFSAERLKGVDSTLKIQPAKLEDSAVYLCASSWSSYNSPLHFGNGTRLTVT.

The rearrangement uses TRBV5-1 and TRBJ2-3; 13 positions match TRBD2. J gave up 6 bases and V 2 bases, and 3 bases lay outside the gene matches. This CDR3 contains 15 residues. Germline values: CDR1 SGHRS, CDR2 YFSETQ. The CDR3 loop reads CASSLRTSGSDTQYF. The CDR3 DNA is TGCGCCAGCAGCTTAAGGACTAGCGGGAGCGATACGCAGTATTTT.

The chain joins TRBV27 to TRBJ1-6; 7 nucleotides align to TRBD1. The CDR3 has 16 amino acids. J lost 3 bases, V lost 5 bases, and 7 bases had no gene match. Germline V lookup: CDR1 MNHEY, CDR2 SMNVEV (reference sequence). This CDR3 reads CASSTTGVVYNSPLHF. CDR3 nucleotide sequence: TGTGCCAGCAGTACCACAGGGGTAGTCTATAATTCACCCCTCCACTTT.

This CDR3 is CASSKAGVLETQYF. In nucleotides, the CDR3 is TGCGCCAGCAGTAAAGCGGGGGTTTTGGAGACCCAGTACTTC. The J gene is TRBJ2-5, the V gene TRBV5-1; TRBD2 matches at 8 bases. The CDR3 consists of 14 residues. The V gene's germline CDR1 is SGHRS and CDR2 YFSETQ. After removal of 5 bases from V and 5 bases from J, the junction contained 8 bases not matched to a gene. Combining the CDR3 with reference TRBV5-1 and TRBJ2-5 gives the whole variable domain KAGVTQTPRYLIKTRGQQVTLSCSPISGHRSVSWYQQTPGQGLQFLFEYFSETQRNKGNFPGRFSGRQFSNSRSEMNVSTLELGDSALYLCASSKAGVLETQYFGPGTRLLVL.

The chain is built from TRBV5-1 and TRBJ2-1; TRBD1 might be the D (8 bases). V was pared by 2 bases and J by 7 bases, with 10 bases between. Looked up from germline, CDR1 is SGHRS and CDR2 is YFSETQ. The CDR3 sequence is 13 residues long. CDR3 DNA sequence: TGCGCCAGCAGCTTACAGGGGGGGAATGAGCAGTTCTTC. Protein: CASSLQGGNEQFF.

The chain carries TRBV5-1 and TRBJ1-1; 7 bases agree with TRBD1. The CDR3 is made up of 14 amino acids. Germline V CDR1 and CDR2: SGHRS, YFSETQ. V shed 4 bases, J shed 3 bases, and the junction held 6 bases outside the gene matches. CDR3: CASSPGQQDTEAFF. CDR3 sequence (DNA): TGCGCCAGCAGCCCGGGACAGCAGGACACTGAAGCTTTCTTT. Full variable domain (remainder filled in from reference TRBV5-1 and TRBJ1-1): KAGVTQTPRYLIKTRGQQVTLSCSPISGHRSVSWYQQTPGQGLQFLFEYFSETQRNKGNFPGRFSGRQFSNSRSEMNVSTLELGDSALYLCASSPGQQDTEAFFGQGTRLTVV.

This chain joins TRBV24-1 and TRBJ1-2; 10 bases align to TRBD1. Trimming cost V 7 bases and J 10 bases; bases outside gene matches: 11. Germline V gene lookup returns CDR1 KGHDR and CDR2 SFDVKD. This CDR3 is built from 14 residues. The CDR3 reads CATSGQGVMGDYTF. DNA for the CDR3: TGTGCCACCAGCGGACAGGGGGTGATGGGGGACTACACCTTC.

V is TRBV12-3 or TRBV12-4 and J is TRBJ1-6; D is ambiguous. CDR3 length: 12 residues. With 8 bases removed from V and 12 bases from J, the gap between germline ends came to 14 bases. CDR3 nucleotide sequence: TGTGCCAGCGGCGCGACCGAGGGACCCCTCCACTTT. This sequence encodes CASGATEGPLHF.

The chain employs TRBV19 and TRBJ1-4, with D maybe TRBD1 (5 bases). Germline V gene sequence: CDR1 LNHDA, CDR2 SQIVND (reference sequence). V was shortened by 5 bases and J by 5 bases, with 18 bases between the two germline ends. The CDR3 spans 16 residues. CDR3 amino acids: CASSPGGGLKNEKLFF. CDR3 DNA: TGTGCCAGTAGTCCCGGGGGGGGTTTAAAGAATGAAAAACTGTTTTTT.

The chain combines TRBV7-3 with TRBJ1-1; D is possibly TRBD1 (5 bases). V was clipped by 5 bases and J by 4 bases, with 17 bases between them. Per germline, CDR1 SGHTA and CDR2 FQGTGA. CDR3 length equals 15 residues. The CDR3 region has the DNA TGTGCCAGCAGCCAAACCCCGGACATGTCCACTGAAGCTTTCTTT. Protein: CASSQTPDMSTEAFF.

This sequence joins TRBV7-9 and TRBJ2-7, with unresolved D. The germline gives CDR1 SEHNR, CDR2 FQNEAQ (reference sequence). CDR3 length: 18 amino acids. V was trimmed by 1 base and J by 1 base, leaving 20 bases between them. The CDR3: CASSLVAAYQTSSYEQYF. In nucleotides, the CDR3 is TGTGCCAGCAGCTTAGTCGCGGCTTACCAAACCTCATCCTACGAGCAGTACTTC.

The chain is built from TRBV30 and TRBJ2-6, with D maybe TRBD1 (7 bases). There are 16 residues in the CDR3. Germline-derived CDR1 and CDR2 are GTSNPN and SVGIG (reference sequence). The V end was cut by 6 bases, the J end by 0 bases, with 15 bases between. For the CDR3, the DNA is TGTGCCTGCCCTCGACAGGGACTCTCTGGGGCCAACGTCCTGACTTTC. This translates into CACPRQGLSGANVLTF. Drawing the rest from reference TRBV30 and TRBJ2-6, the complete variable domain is SQTIHQWPATLVQPVGSPLSLECTVEGTSNPNLYWYRQAAGRGLQLLFYSVGIGQISSEVPQNLSASRPQDRQFILSSKKLLLSDSGFYLCACPRQGLSGANVLTFGAGSRLTVL.

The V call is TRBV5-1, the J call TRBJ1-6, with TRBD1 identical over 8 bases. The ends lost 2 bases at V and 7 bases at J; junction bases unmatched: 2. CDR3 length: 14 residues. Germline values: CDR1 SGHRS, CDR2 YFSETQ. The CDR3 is CASSFRDRNSPLHF. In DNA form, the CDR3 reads TGCGCCAGCAGCTTCCGGGACAGGAATTCACCCCTCCACTTT. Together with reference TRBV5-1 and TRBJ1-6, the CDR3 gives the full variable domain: KAGVTQTPRYLIKTRGQQVTLSCSPISGHRSVSWYQQTPGQGLQFLFEYFSETQRNKGNFPGRFSGRQFSNSRSEMNVSTLELGDSALYLCASSFRDRNSPLHFGNGTRLTVT.

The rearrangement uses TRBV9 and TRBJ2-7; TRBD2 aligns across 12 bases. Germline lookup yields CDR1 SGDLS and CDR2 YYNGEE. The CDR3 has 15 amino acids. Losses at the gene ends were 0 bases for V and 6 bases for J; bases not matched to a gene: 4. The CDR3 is CASSVGLAGEGEQYF. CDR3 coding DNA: TGTGCCAGCAGCGTAGGACTAGCGGGGGAAGGCGAGCAGTACTTC.

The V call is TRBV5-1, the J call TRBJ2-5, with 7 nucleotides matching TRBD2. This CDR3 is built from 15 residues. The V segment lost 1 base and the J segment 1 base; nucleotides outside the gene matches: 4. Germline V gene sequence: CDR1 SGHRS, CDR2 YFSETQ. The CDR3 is CASSLRASGQETQYF. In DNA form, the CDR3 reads TGCGCCAGCAGCTTGAGGGCTAGCGGCCAAGAGACCCAGTACTTC.

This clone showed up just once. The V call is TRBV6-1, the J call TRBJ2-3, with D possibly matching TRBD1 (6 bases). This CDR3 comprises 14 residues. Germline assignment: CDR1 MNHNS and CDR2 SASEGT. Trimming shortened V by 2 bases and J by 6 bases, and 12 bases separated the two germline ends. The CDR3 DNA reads TGTGCCAGCAGTGAATTTTCCAGGGGTGATACGCAGTATTTT. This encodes CASSEFSRGDTQYF.

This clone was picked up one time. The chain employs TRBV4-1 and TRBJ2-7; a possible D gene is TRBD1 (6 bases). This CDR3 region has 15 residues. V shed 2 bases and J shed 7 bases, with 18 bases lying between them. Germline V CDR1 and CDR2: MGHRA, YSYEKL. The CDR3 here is CASSQQASQGREQYF. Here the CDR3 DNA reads TGCGCCAGCAGCCAACAAGCCTCACAGGGTCGGGAGCAGTACTTC.

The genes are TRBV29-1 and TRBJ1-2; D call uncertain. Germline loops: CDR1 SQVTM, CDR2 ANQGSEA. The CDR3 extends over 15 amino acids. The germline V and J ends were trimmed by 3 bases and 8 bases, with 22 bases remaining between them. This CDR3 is CSVDSLGAISMGYTF. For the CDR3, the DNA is TGCAGCGTTGATAGTTTAGGAGCTATCTCTATGGGCTACACCTTC. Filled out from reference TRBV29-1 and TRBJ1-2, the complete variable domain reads SAVISQKPSRDICQRGTSLTIQCQVDSQVTMMFWYRQQPGQSLTLIATANQGSEATYESGFVIDKFPISRPNLTFSTLTVSNMSPEDSSIYLCSVDSLGAISMGYTFGSGTRLTVV.

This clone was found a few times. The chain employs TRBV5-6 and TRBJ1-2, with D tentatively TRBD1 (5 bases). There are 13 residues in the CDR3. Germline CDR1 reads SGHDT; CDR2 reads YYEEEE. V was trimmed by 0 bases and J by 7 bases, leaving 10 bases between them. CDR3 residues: CASSLVREGGYTF. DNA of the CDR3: TGTGCCAGCAGCTTGGTCAGGGAGGGTGGCTACACCTTC.